Shown below are 10 T cell receptor beta chains from a single sample sequenced in a study of breast tumors, draining lymph nodes, adjacent tissues. Axillary draining lymph nodes of breast cancer patients supplied the node samples. One entry per CDR3 protein, called by TCRdb with MiXCR from the multiplex PCR reads. In the table there are 200,000 to 300,000 distinct CDR3 sequences, 30% to 35% of which are singletons. Input material: axillary lymph node tissue. All receptors come from a female donor with breast cancer. Some clones in this sample may be carry-over from other donors' samples.

This chain uses TRBV6-5 with TRBJ2-1; D is undetermined. V lost 6 bases to trimming and J lost 7 bases, with 13 bases between them. CDR1 and CDR2 from the germline V gene are MNHEY and SVGAGI. The CDR3 runs to 13 residues. The CDR3 is CASRSPSRNEQFF. The CDR3 DNA reads TGTGCCAGCAGATCTCCCTCGCGGAATGAGCAGTTCTTC.

Turning to this clonotype: This could be a read error, since a much larger clone is one nucleotide away. Written as DNA, the CDR3 is TGCAGTGCAATCGACAGGGACCTACCCTACGAGCAGTACTTC. Translated: CSAIDRDLPYEQYF. The gene calls are TRBV20-1 and TRBJ2-7, with 7 positions matching TRBD1. V lost 6 bases to trimming and J lost 2 bases; unmatched junction nucleotides: 10. The CDR3 sequence is 14 residues long. Germline V gene lookup returns CDR1 DFQATT and CDR2 SNEGSKA (reference sequence).

This clonotype was counted ten times or more. The chain is built from TRBV19 and TRBJ1-2; 8 bases are shared with TRBD1. V was clipped by 6 bases and J by 1 base; unmatched bases: 10. This CDR3 comprises 16 residues. In germline, CDR1 is LNHDA, CDR2 SQIVND (reference sequence). The CDR3 nucleotides read TGTGCCAGTAGACCGCTTCAGGGGGCCGGTAACTATGGCTACACCTTC. Encoded protein: CASRPLQGAGNYGYTF.

The table lists this clonotype with many counts. The chain joins TRBV7-2 to TRBJ1-2, with D uncertain. V lost 0 bases and J 4 bases, leaving 9 bases between the germline ends. Germline CDR1 is SGHTA and CDR2 is FQGNSA. CDR3 length equals 14 residues. The CDR3 loop reads CASSLAVKSYGYTF. The CDR3 DNA reads as TGTGCCAGCAGCTTAGCGGTTAAGAGCTATGGCTACACCTTC.

In this sample, this clonotype turned up many times. The rearrangement uses TRBV24-1 and TRBJ2-5; tentative D call: TRBD2 (6 bases). The CDR3 loop spans 13 amino acids. CDR1 and CDR2 (germline): KGHDR, SFDVKD. V lost 7 bases to trimming and J lost 4 bases, with 12 bases between them. The CDR3 nucleotides are TGTGCCACCAGCGGGGGTGTTGGAGAGACCCAGTACTTC. Its protein product is CATSGGVGETQYF.

In its sample, this clonotype was seen many times. V and J are TRBV29-1 and TRBJ2-2, with TRBD1 matching over 9 bases. This CDR3 region has 15 residues. The junction had 5 bases not matched to a gene; V was cut back by 5 bases and J by 1 base. The germline V gene has CDR1 SQVTM and CDR2 ANQGSEA. CDR3 nucleotides: TGCAGCGTTTCCCTGGGACAGGGGAACACCGGGGAGCTGTTTTTT. This sequence encodes CSVSLGQGNTGELFF.

This clonotype was found many times. V and J are TRBV6-5 and TRBJ2-2; the D is unclear. The CDR3 runs to 15 residues. V was cut by 0 bases and J by 4 bases, with 9 bases left in between. The germline gives CDR1 MNHEY, CDR2 SVGAGI. The CDR3 nucleotides are TGTGCCAGCAGTTACTCGATAGGTATCACCGGGGAGCTGTTTTTT. Residues: CASSYSIGITGELFF.

This clonotype was seen at least ten times. This rearrangement joins TRBV12-3 or TRBV12-4 to TRBJ2-2; weak D call: TRBD2 (6 bases). The CDR3 is 15 residues long. The V end lost 1 base, the J end lost 4 bases, and 10 bases lay between the germline ends. CDR3 in DNA: TGTGCCAGCAGTTTAGTGGGAGGAGCCACCGGGGAGCTGTTTTTT. It encodes CASSLVGGATGELFF.

This clonotype was detected ten times or more. The rearrangement joins TRBV19 to TRBJ2-1, with a weak D call TRBD2 (5 bases). Per the germline V gene, CDR1 is LNHDA and CDR2 is SQIVND (reference sequence). Trimming removed 1 base at V and 6 bases at J, with 13 bases between. This CDR3 comprises 15 residues. In DNA form, the CDR3 reads TGTGCCAGTAGTATAGTAGCGCTGGCGGGCAATGAGCAGTTCTTC. It codes for CASSIVALAGNEQFF.

In its sample, this clonotype was seen many times. This chain connects TRBV2 to TRBJ1-2; D is unresolved. The V gene lost 5 bases and the J gene lost 4 bases, with 14 bases spanning the gap. The CDR3 totals 14 residues. CDR1 is SNHLY and CDR2 is FYNNEI in the germline V gene. CDR3 nucleotides: TGTGCCAGCAGTAAAGGTTCGGTTGGCTATGGCTACACCTTC. It yields the protein CASSKGSVGYGYTF.